Sequencing of this T cell receptor (beta chain) was carried out in a study of cytomegalovirus exposure and HLA in healthy donors. Across the study: Early release data held tens of millions of unique TCRs from HLA-typed donors.

Vbeta (60) and Jbeta (13) primers were used in the PCR. The table came from immunoSEQ multiplex PCR; TCRdb's copy has only in-frame clones and leaves some out. The sample records about 130,000 clones, approximately 78% being singletons. Germline V gene data show CDR1 as MDHEN and CDR2 as SYDVKM. CDR3 length: 16 amino acids. The V end lost 5 bases, the J end lost 1 base, and 15 bases lay between the germline ends. Broader study findings: In a later analysis, specific HLA alleles were associated with over 15,000 TCR beta sequences at a 0.05 false discovery rate.

As concerns this clone: Antigen specificity is unknown.

This rearrangement joins TRBV28 to TRBJ2-1; possibly TRBD2 for D (6 bases). Specimen: PBMCs. The receptor was isolated from a female donor in good health and CMV-seronegative. The CDR3 spells CASSEIAEKSYNEQFF. In nucleotides, the CDR3 is TGTGCCAGCAGTGAAATAGCGGAGAAGTCCTACAATGAGCAGTTCTTC.